This T cell receptor beta chain was captured by sequencing in a study of blood T cell repertoires in COVID-19 (dated by TCRdb to the early 2020s). Regarding the research as a whole: Collaborator samples came from the United States, Italy and Spain and covered acute and convalescent phases of COVID-19. The material from the prospective study consisted of cDNA or gDNA derived from T cells, B-cell-depleted T cells, or PBMCs. Subjects who had been exposed to COVID-19, were actively infected with it, or had recovered from it provided the deeply sampled blood TCRbeta repertoires that made up the dataset. A freely available public database, intended as a resource for researchers studying the immune response to SARS-CoV-2, is where the repertoires were released. The samples were drawn from two sources: the first 160 participants of the ongoing ImmuneRACE study, and some 1,300 subjects contributed by 6 global collaborators. A de-identified subject ID, COVID-19 status, age in years and sex were almost always included in the sample metadata. Where available, HLA class I and class II types were obtained from metadata supplied by the sample provider rather than from assay-based typing. Study-wide findings and limitations: Clinical and demographic metadata were provided uncurated, with the amount varying by source and participant.

Trimming costs V 7 bases and J 0 bases, and their ends lie 15 bases apart. The CDR3 holds 15 amino acids from the cysteine to the phenylalanine. Only the CDR3 part of the read is kept: 45 bases, read in frame from the first base. CDR1 is given as LNHDA and CDR2 as SQIVND, both from the germline V gene (reference sequence). In the prospective study, participants were roughly 18 to 95 years old, resided in around 25 geographic areas of the United States, and were enrolled through a virtual design. In the prospective study, participants were assigned to cohorts based on the clinical history participants reported in a screening survey and a study questionnaire. For ImmuneRACE Cohort 3, a participant was defined as recovered based on two consecutive negative NP/OP PCR tests, clearance by a healthcare professional, or resolution of symptoms. Mobile phlebotomists in the prospective study collected whole blood, serum and a nasopharyngeal or oropharyngeal swab from every participant. Prospective study participants could optionally give additional blood draws and questionnaires over an approximately two-month period. Prospective study blood samples were shipped either frozen or at room temperature before DNA extraction.

This clone was observed once. The antigen this receptor binds is unknown. Base qualities are missing; no much larger clone stands one base away. The immunoSEQ Assay, a bias-controlled multiplex PCR, was used to amplify TCRbeta CDR3 regions from genomic DNA. Concerning the study's data processing: The number of nucleated cells in each sample was estimated from the amplification of reference gene primers within the assay. To quantify the absolute abundance of each unique TCRbeta CDR3 rearrangement, sequence reads were collapsed and filtered. For each sample, productive Simpson clonality was calculated as the square root of Simpson's diversity index over productive rearrangements. TCRdb re-hosts the immuneACCESS table, in-frame sequences only. Its copies lack some clones; in the studies checked, an unresolved V gene accounts for under half of them, and the cause for the rest is not known. The V and J calls and clone size were taken over from that table, and D and trimming were inferred from the DNA. The sample table contains roughly 250,000 clones; only one count was recorded for approximately 85% of them. 1.5% to 2% of the sample is held by the ten biggest clonotypes.

The V and J segments used are TRBV19 and TRBJ1-1; TRBD1 could be the D gene, as 5 bases match. The TCR sequence derives from a woman in her fifties or sixties who had recovered from COVID-19. The sample taken for sequencing was PBMCs or T cells enriched from blood (not recorded which). At the DNA level, the sequence is TGTGCCAGTAACAGCCCCGGGACTGTGAACACTGAAGCTTTCTTT. This gives the protein CASNSPGTVNTEAFF.